The 32 T cell receptor beta chains below all came from one sample that was sequenced in a study of response to subunit inactivated influenza vaccine (dated by TCRdb to the late 2010s). Libraries came from RT-PCR. The run used an Illumina HiSeq 2500. TCRdb applied fastp at Q25 and MiXCR to the public reads, then kept only in-frame beta chains. Each entry is one CDR3 protein sequence, shown with its most common DNA and genes. This sample has 500,000 to 600,000 distinct CDR3 sequences in its table, and approximately 7.7% of those were observed once. The ten top clones hold approximately 12% of the sample. Material: PBMCs from blood, obtained around 25 months after vaccination. The receptors were sampled from a man between 50 and 69 years old who received an inactivated influenza vaccine. Donor details come from another sample of the same person, matched by shared clones.

V and J are TRBV9 and TRBJ2-1, with TRBD2 matching over 10 bases. From germline, CDR1 is SGDLS and CDR2 YYNGEE. The CDR3 contains 18 residues. J lost 7 bases, V lost 0 bases, and 13 bases had no gene match. The CDR3 protein is CASSVEALAGESVNEQFF. The CDR3 nucleotides read TGTGCCAGCAGCGTAGAGGCTCTAGCGGGGGAGAGTGTAAATGAGCAGTTCTTC. The full variable domain, completed using reference TRBV9 and TRBJ2-1, is DSGVTQTPKHLITATGQRVTLRCSPRSGDLSVYWYQQSLDQGLQFLIQYYNGEERAKGNILERFSAQQFPDLHSELNLSSLELGDSALYFCASSVEALAGESVNEQFFGPGTRLTVL.

The chain combines TRBV7-2 with TRBJ2-1, with TRBD2 identical over 8 bases. The germline CDR1 and CDR2 sequences are SGHTA and FQGNSA. The CDR3 sequence is 16 residues long. V was clipped by 5 bases and J by 0 bases; unmatched bases: 6. CDR3 residues: CASSRTSWSSYNEQFF. In nucleotides, the CDR3 is TGTGCCAGCAGCCGGACTAGCTGGAGCTCCTACAATGAGCAGTTCTTC.

Ten or more counts support this clonotype. This rearrangement joins TRBV10-3 to TRBJ1-1, with D unclear. The CDR3 consists of 12 residues. V shed 5 bases and J shed 2 bases, with 6 bases lying between them. The germline CDR1 and CDR2 sequences are ENHRY and SYGVKD. In DNA form, the CDR3 reads TGTGCCATCAGTTTTTATAACACTGAAGCTTTCTTT. This gives the protein CAISFYNTEAFF.

This clonotype was found a few times. This chain links TRBV20-1 with TRBJ2-5; tentatively, D is TRBD2 (6 bases). The CDR3 consists of 15 residues. CDR1 and CDR2 (germline): DFQATT, SNEGSKA (reference sequence). Trimming stripped 3 bases from V and 0 bases from J, with 14 bases between. The CDR3 nucleotides are TGCAGTGCTAGTCTTAGCGGAGTATACCAAGAGACCCAGTACTTC. Translated: CSASLSGVYQETQYF.

This chain links TRBV7-8 with TRBJ2-7; TRBD1 might be the D (5 bases). CDR1 and CDR2 (germline): SGHVS, FQNEAQ. Trimming pared 5 bases from V and 2 bases from J, leaving 16 bases between. This CDR3 is 15 amino acids long. In nucleotides, the CDR3 is TGTGCCAGCAGCCCAGGGCGACCGTCACCCTACGAGCAGTACTTC. Its protein product is CASSPGRPSPYEQYF. Using reference TRBV7-8 and TRBJ2-7 for the parts outside the CDR3, the full variable domain is GAGVSQSPRYKVAKRGQDVALRCDPISGHVSLFWYQQALGQGPEFLTYFQNEAQLDKSGLPSDRFFAERPEGSVSTLKIQRTQQEDSAVYLCASSPGRPSPYEQYFGPGTRLTVT.

This clonotype was counted only a few times. V gene TRBV29-1 combines with J gene TRBJ2-3, with a possible D match to TRBD1 (5 bases). Per the germline V gene, CDR1 is SQVTM and CDR2 is ANQGSEA. V was trimmed by 4 bases and J by 7 bases, leaving 12 bases between them. The CDR3 has 12 residues. CDR3 nucleotides: TGCAGCGTTGTAGGAACAGGCCATACGCAGTATTTT. Translation gives CSVVGTGHTQYF.

The rearrangement links TRBV5-4 to TRBJ2-7; 7 bases agree with TRBD2. The CDR3 covers 16 residues. In germline, CDR1 is SGHNT, CDR2 YYREEE (reference sequence). V was pared by 5 bases and J by 0 bases, with 11 bases of the junction left unmatched. The CDR3 region is CASRPATSRSSYEQYF. CDR3 in DNA: TGTGCCAGCAGGCCGGCGACTAGCAGAAGCTCCTACGAGCAGTACTTC. The whole variable domain, filled in from reference TRBV5-4 and TRBJ2-7, reads ETGVTQSPTHLIKTRGQQVTLRCSSQSGHNTVSWYQQALGQGPQFIFQYYREEENGRGNFPPRFSGLQFPNYSSELNVNALELDDSALYLCASRPATSRSSYEQYFGPGTRLTVT.

This clonotype was observed a handful of times. The chain joins TRBV12-3 or TRBV12-4 to TRBJ1-4; no clear D gene. This CDR3 has 14 residues. V was shortened by 3 bases and J by 4 bases, with 9 bases between the two germline ends. This CDR3 is CASSFVQDNEKLFF. For the CDR3, the DNA is TGTGCCAGCAGTTTCGTCCAGGATAATGAAAAACTGTTTTTT.

The CDR3 sequence is CASSLRTSGRSYNEQFF. In DNA form, the CDR3 reads TGTGCCAGCAGCTTAAGGACTAGCGGGAGGTCCTACAATGAGCAGTTCTTC. This chain links TRBV7-6 with TRBJ2-1, with 14 bases that match TRBD2. This CDR3 is built from 17 residues. Germline-derived CDR1 and CDR2 are SGHVS and FNYEAQ. With V trimmed by 2 bases and J by 1 base, 1 base remained unmatched.

Comments on this clonotype: The junction does not match germline at one end; this may be a read error. J is TRBJ2-5 and V is TRBV5-1; 8 bases align to TRBD1. The germline CDR1 and CDR2 sequences are SGHRS and YFSETQ. The CDR3 totals 12 residues. The CDR3 sequence: CASSVPGQDLCF. For the CDR3, the DNA is TGCGCCAGCAGCGTACCGGGACAGGACCTTTGCTTC.

This clonotype has ten or more counts. This rearrangement joins TRBV3-1 to TRBJ1-1, with 7 bases matching TRBD1. This CDR3 region has 14 residues. Germline CDR1 reads LGHDT; CDR2 reads YNNKEL (reference sequence). Losses at the gene ends were 5 bases for V and 4 bases for J; bases not matched to a gene: 7. In DNA, the CDR3 is TGTGCCAGCAGCTCAGGGGGAGTTCGCACTGAAGCTTTCTTT. Encoded protein: CASSSGGVRTEAFF.

The chain couples TRBV20-1 to TRBJ2-1; TRBD2 matches at 11 bases. CDR1 and CDR2 (germline): DFQATT, SNEGSKA (reference sequence). This CDR3 region has 13 residues. Trimming cost V 5 bases and J 10 bases; bases outside gene matches: 7. For the CDR3, the DNA is TGCAGTGCTGCTAGCGGGGGGAACAGCGAGCAGTTCTTC. The encoded protein is CSAASGGNSEQFF.

This clonotype came up many times. This chain links TRBV4-1 with TRBJ2-1, with 12 bases that match TRBD2. The CDR3 covers 16 residues. The V gene's germline CDR1 is MGHRA and CDR2 YSYEKL. Trimming cost V 0 bases and J 9 bases; bases outside gene matches: 6. CDR3 coding DNA: TGCGCCAGCAGCCAAGATATCGCTAGCGGGAGGGTTGAGCAGTTCTTC. Protein product: CASSQDIASGRVEQFF.

This clonotype was observed at least ten times. The J gene is TRBJ2-1, the V gene TRBV5-1; a possible D gene is TRBD1 (5 bases). V was cut by 1 base and J by 8 bases, with 19 bases left in between. The CDR3 has 16 amino acids. Germline CDR1 reads SGHRS; CDR2 reads YFSETQ. The CDR3 sequence: CASSLIGVGPADEQFF. CDR3 nucleotides: TGCGCCAGCAGCTTGATAGGGGTGGGTCCGGCGGATGAGCAGTTCTTC.

This clonotype was detected a few times. The gene calls are TRBV10-3 and TRBJ2-7; weak D call: TRBD2 (5 bases). The CDR3 totals 14 residues. Germline V gene data show CDR1 as ENHRY and CDR2 as SYGVKD. Trimming shortened V by 5 bases and J by 4 bases, and 15 bases separated the two germline ends. CDR3 in DNA: TGTGCCATCAGTAACCCGATCCGGGGATACGAGCAGTACTTC. As protein: CAISNPIRGYEQYF.

The table lists this clonotype with many counts. J is TRBJ1-2 and V is TRBV18; no firm D call. From germline, CDR1 is KGHSH and CDR2 LQKENI. This CDR3 spans 12 amino acids. V lost 3 bases and J 4 bases, leaving 6 bases between the germline ends. In nucleotides, the CDR3 is TGTGCCAGCTCACCGGAAACCTATGGCTACACCTTC. It specifies CASSPETYGYTF.

The chain links TRBV29-1 to TRBJ2-3; 8 bases agree with TRBD2. In germline, CDR1 is SQVTM, CDR2 ANQGSEA. V dropped 0 bases and J dropped 3; count of bases not matched to a gene: 5. The CDR3 totals 15 residues. DNA for the CDR3: TGCAGCGTTGAAGATCAGAGCGGGAGTACAGATACGCAGTATTTT. Translating it yields CSVEDQSGSTDTQYF.

This clonotype was seen only a few times. A read error may explain this, as a much larger clone is one base away. The chain is built from TRBV12-3 or TRBV12-4 and TRBJ2-2; weak D call: TRBD2 (6 bases). There are 14 residues in the CDR3. V was clipped by 6 bases and J by 5 bases, with 13 bases between them. DNA of the CDR3: TGTGCCAGCAGGATGCCAGGAGGGACCGGGGAGCTGTTTTTT. Protein: CASRMPGGTGELFF.

This clonotype has at least ten counts. The chain joins TRBV7-2 to TRBJ2-3, with 11 bases lining up with TRBD2. With 4 bases clipped from V and 8 bases from J, the junction kept 5 bases outside the gene matches. This CDR3 contains 14 residues. Germline values: CDR1 SGHTA, CDR2 FQGNSA. CDR3 sequence (DNA): TGTGCCAGCAGCTCGGAAACTAGCGGGGGTACGCAGTATTTT. Amino acid sequence: CASSSETSGGTQYF.

In its sample, this clonotype was seen many times. This chain uses TRBV20-1 with TRBJ1-1; the match to TRBD1 covers 7 bases. The V gene's germline CDR1 is DFQATT and CDR2 SNEGSKA (reference sequence). V lost 7 bases and J lost 0; bases outside the gene matches: 14. The CDR3 has 16 amino acids. The CDR3 sequence is CSGTRGRRAMNTEAFF. CDR3 bases: TGCAGTGGTACGAGGGGGCGTCGGGCTATGAACACTGAAGCTTTCTTT.

This clonotype was seen only a few times. The V call is TRBV4-3, the J call TRBJ2-7; maybe TRBD1 (5 bases). The CDR3 is 15 amino acids. V was trimmed by 0 bases and J by 0 bases, leaving 9 bases between them. CDR1 and CDR2 (germline): LGHNA, YSLEER. CDR3 sequence reads: CASSQDLDSSYEQYF. The CDR3 DNA follows: TGCGCCAGCAGCCAAGATCTCGACAGCTCCTACGAGCAGTACTTC.

This clonotype appeared many times. CDR3 coding DNA: TGTGCCACCAGTGACCCGTCCGCAGGGGCCGGTGAGGAGACCCAGTACTTC. Residues: CATSDPSAGAGEETQYF. The rearrangement uses TRBV24-1 and TRBJ2-5; D is possibly TRBD1 (6 bases). The CDR3 is made up of 17 amino acids. V was shortened by 4 bases and J by 5 bases, with 22 bases between the two germline ends. The germline V gene has CDR1 KGHDR and CDR2 SFDVKD.

This clonotype was detected only a few times. The rearrangement joins TRBV4-2 to TRBJ2-7; 8 bases align to TRBD1. The CDR3 runs to 15 residues. Germline V gene lookup returns CDR1 LGHNA and CDR2 YNFKEQ. V lost 1 base and J lost 4; bases outside the gene matches: 6. The CDR3 loop reads CASSQAGQAVYEQYF. CDR3 DNA: TGTGCCAGCAGCCAAGCGGGACAGGCTGTTTACGAGCAGTACTTC.

This clonotype was counted many times. The rearrangement joins TRBV20-1 to TRBJ1-4, with unresolved D. V lost 8 bases, J lost 4 bases, and 11 bases lay in between. The CDR3 spans 12 residues. Per germline, CDR1 DFQATT and CDR2 SNEGSKA (reference sequence). The CDR3 reads CSPSVLNEKLFF. Written as DNA, the CDR3 is TGCAGTCCCTCGGTCCTTAATGAAAAACTGTTTTTT.

The rearrangement links TRBV7-7 to TRBJ2-1; the D gene is possibly TRBD2 (5 bases). Germline CDR1 SSHAT, CDR2 FNYEAQ (reference sequence). V lost 8 bases and J lost 6, with 11 bases in between. CDR3 length: 12 amino acids. The CDR3 DNA is TGTGCCAGCGGAGCGGACCTCAATGAGCAGTTCTTC. As protein: CASGADLNEQFF.

J is TRBJ1-2 and V is TRBV7-2; 10 nucleotides line up with TRBD1. Germline V gene data show CDR1 as SGHTA and CDR2 as FQGNSA. V shed 0 bases, J shed 3 bases, and the junction held 19 bases outside the gene matches. The CDR3 contains 21 residues. The CDR3, as DNA: TGTGCCAGCAGCTTAGCGCGGGTACCGGGACAGGGGAGAACGAGGTACTATGGCTACACCTTC. It yields the protein CASSLARVPGQGRTRYYGYTF.

This clonotype was seen only a few times. V and J are TRBV29-1 and TRBJ2-1; 10 positions agree with TRBD2. The CDR3 extends over 13 amino acids. With V trimmed by 4 bases and J by 9 bases, 6 bases remained unmatched. The germline V gene has CDR1 SQVTM and CDR2 ANQGSEA. The CDR3 region is CSVGASGGFEQFF. The CDR3 coding sequence is TGCAGCGTTGGGGCTAGCGGGGGTTTTGAGCAGTTCTTC.

The sample holds a few counts of this clonotype. This chain joins TRBV14 and TRBJ2-2, with TRBD1 identical over 8 bases. The CDR3 has 15 residues. CDR1 SGHDN and CDR2 FVKESK come from the germline V gene. V shed 6 bases, J shed 6 bases, and the junction held 9 bases outside the gene matches. The CDR3 DNA follows: TGTGCCAGCAGGCCCAGCGTCAGGGGGCCCGGGGAGCTGTTTTTT. Its translation is CASRPSVRGPGELFF.

This chain joins TRBV2 and TRBJ1-6; D remains ambiguous. Trimming took 6 bases from V and 7 from J, leaving 13 bases between them. Per the germline V gene, CDR1 is SNHLY and CDR2 is FYNNEI. This CDR3 has 14 amino acids. CDR3 protein: CASRDLWTNSPLHF. The CDR3 DNA follows: TGTGCCAGCAGGGACCTTTGGACCAATTCACCCCTCCACTTT.

The chain links TRBV12-3 or TRBV12-4 to TRBJ2-1; 8 nucleotides agree with TRBD2. The CDR3 has 14 amino acids. V shed 8 bases, J shed 3 bases, and the junction held 6 bases outside the gene matches. CDR3 in amino acids: CASAAGTSYNEQFF. CDR3 in DNA: TGTGCCAGCGCGGCCGGGACTAGCTACAATGAGCAGTTCTTC.

In this sample, this clonotype turned up a few times. The rearrangement links TRBV7-9 to TRBJ1-1; possible D gene TRBD1, 5 bases. Germline values: CDR1 SEHNR, CDR2 FQNEAQ (reference sequence). The CDR3 is 14 amino acids. V was clipped by 5 bases and J by 0 bases, with 10 bases between them. In DNA, the CDR3 is TGTGCCAGCAGCGTACAGGTTATGAACACTGAAGCTTTCTTT. Its protein product is CASSVQVMNTEAFF.

This clonotype was found many times. The chain employs TRBV3-1 and TRBJ2-1; 7 nucleotides line up with TRBD2. This CDR3 contains 15 residues. Per germline, CDR1 LGHDT and CDR2 YNNKEL (reference sequence). V was clipped by 3 bases and J by 5 bases; unmatched bases: 7. The CDR3 loop is CASSHRDYGDNEQFF. The CDR3 nucleotides read TGTGCCAGCAGCCATAGGGACTATGGAGACAATGAGCAGTTCTTC.